The clone carrying this T cell receptor beta chain was counted ten times or more. These data belong to a study of shared clonotypes between healthy human individuals. Assay used: immunoSEQ multiplex PCR; TCRdb lists only in-frame clones, some missing. Of some 300,000 clones in the sample, about 70% were seen once. Trimming pared 4 bases from V and 2 bases from J, leaving 14 bases between. Germline V gene data show CDR1 as SGHNT and CDR2 as YYREEE (reference sequence). The CDR3 has 15 residues. This TCR was recovered from a young man in good health. The J gene is TRBJ2-3, the V gene TRBV5-4; D ambiguous. Material: memory CD4+ T cells sorted from blood. The sample's subset: CD45RA-negative fraction. The CDR3 DNA sequence: TGTGCCAGCAGCCAGCGAAATTTTTTCACAGATACGCAGTATTTT. Translated, it gives CASSQRNFFTDTQYF. Full variable domain (missing parts from reference TRBV5-4 and TRBJ2-3): ETGVTQSPTHLIKTRGQQVTLRCSSQSGHNTVSWYQQALGQGPQFIFQYYREEENGRGNFPPRFSGLQFPNYSSELNVNALELDDSALYLCASSQRNFFTDTQYFGPGTRLTVL.